This record looks at one T cell receptor beta chain sequence and its context. This sample is part of a study of cytomegalovirus exposure and HLA in healthy donors. Vbeta (60) and Jbeta (13) primers were used in the PCR. The repertoire was sequenced with immunoSEQ multiplex PCR; TCRdb's copy has only in-frame clones and lacks some. The sample has 150,000 to 200,000 clones, 80% seen once; the top ten hold approximately 15%. The germline V gene has CDR1 MNHNS and CDR2 SASEGT. The CDR3 is made up of 13 amino acids. The germline V and J ends were trimmed by 4 bases and 5 bases, with 11 bases remaining between them.

The specimen sequenced was PBMCs. V and J are TRBV6-1 and TRBJ1-1, with D tentatively TRBD1 (5 bases). The clonotype originates from a woman between 40 and 50 years old in good health and CMV-seronegative. Here the CDR3 reads CASSVAGLTEAFF. CDR3 DNA: TGTGCCAGCAGTGTGGCAGGGTTGACTGAAGCTTTCTTT.